The 20 T cell receptor beta chains below all came from one sample that was sequenced in a study of cytomegalovirus exposure and HLA in healthy donors. Primers for the PCR totalled 60 Vbeta and 13 Jbeta. Data came from immunoSEQ multiplex PCR; TCRdb stores just in-frame clones and leaves some out. The sample lists 150,000 to 200,000 clones; 9.5% were seen once. The specimen was PBMCs. These receptors came from a woman in her 30s in good health and CMV-seropositive.

This clone was seen more than once but under ten times. This sequence joins TRBV9 and TRBJ2-3; a weak D match, TRBD2 (5 bases). The germline V gene encodes CDR1 SGDLS and CDR2 YYNGEE. V lost 4 bases and J lost 0, with 9 bases in between. The CDR3 is made up of 14 amino acids. The CDR3 DNA reads as TGTGCCAGCAGCCTCTTAGCGAGCACAGATACGCAGTATTTT. This codes for CASSLLASTDTQYF.

A remark on this clone: At one of its ends the junction is not consistent with the germline gene, which may arise from a read error. Other DNA sequences within the sample encode an identical CDR3. The chain couples TRBV19 to TRBJ1-1; TRBD1 is a possible D gene (6 bases). CDR3 length: 11 residues. From germline, CDR1 is LNHDA and CDR2 SQIVND (reference sequence). This CDR3 reads CASSRGTEAFF. CDR3 sequence (DNA): TGCGCCAGTAGCAGGGGCACTGAAGCTTTCTTT.

This clone came up a few times. The chain uses TRBV7-9 and TRBJ2-7, with 8 bases aligning to TRBD1. From germline, CDR1 is SEHNR and CDR2 FQNEAQ (reference sequence). V trimming: 6 bases; J trimming: 2 bases; junction bases outside the gene matches: 6. The CDR3 spans 14 residues. The CDR3, as DNA: TGTGCCAGCAGACGACAGGGGAACACCTACGAGCAGTACTTC. Encoded protein: CASRRQGNTYEQYF.

The gene calls are TRBV18 and TRBJ2-7; 10 positions agree with TRBD1. V lost 3 bases, J lost 5 bases, and 7 bases stayed unmatched. The length of the CDR3 is 15 residues. Per the germline V gene, CDR1 is KGHSH and CDR2 is LQKENI. CDR3 amino acids: CASSPRQGASDEQYF. The CDR3 nucleotides read TGTGCCAGCTCACCGAGACAGGGGGCATCGGACGAGCAGTACTTC. The whole variable domain, filled in from reference TRBV18 and TRBJ2-7, reads NAGVMQNPRHLVRRRGQEARLRCSPMKGHSHVYWYRQLPEEGLKFMVYLQKENIIDESGMPKERFSAEFPKEGPSILRIQQVVRGDSAAYFCASSPRQGASDEQYFGPGTRLTVT.

This clone was detected a few times. The V gene is TRBV27, the J gene TRBJ2-3; 14 bases agree with TRBD2. Germline CDR1 is MNHEY and CDR2 is SMNVEV (reference sequence). The length of the CDR3 is 18 residues. V was pared by 5 bases and J by 6 bases, with 13 bases of the junction left unmatched. For the CDR3, the DNA is TGTGCCAGCAGTCTAAAGCCCCGGACTAGCGGGAGGAGTGATACGCAGTATTTT. Amino acids: CASSLKPRTSGRSDTQYF.

The chain carries TRBV6-1 and TRBJ2-7, with 7 bases identical to TRBD1. The germline V gene has CDR1 MNHNS and CDR2 SASEGT. V lost 7 bases to trimming and J lost 2 bases; unmatched junction nucleotides: 5. CDR3 size: 13 residues. The CDR3 DNA reads as TGTGCCAGCAAACTGACAGGGCCCTACGAGCAGTACTTC. This codes for CASKLTGPYEQYF.

V is TRBV7-2 and J is TRBJ1-5, with TRBD1 matching 7 bases. The length of the CDR3 is 15 residues. The germline V gene has CDR1 SGHTA and CDR2 FQGNSA. Trimming cost V 2 bases and J 4 bases; bases outside gene matches: 5. Written as DNA, the CDR3 is TGTGCCAGCAGCTTACGAGCAGGGGGGAATCAGCCCCAGCATTTT. This translates into CASSLRAGGNQPQHF.

This chain joins TRBV6-1 and TRBJ2-1, with D possibly TRBD2 on 6 matching bases. The CDR3 extends over 14 amino acids. Germline CDR1 is MNHNS and CDR2 is SASEGT. Trimming left V 2 bases short and J 4 bases short, with 9 bases between. CDR3: CASSEMRGYNEQFF. CDR3 in DNA: TGTGCCAGCAGTGAAATGCGGGGTTACAATGAGCAGTTCTTC.

The chain employs TRBV5-1 and TRBJ2-1; D is possibly TRBD2 (6 bases). Germline V gives CDR1 SGHRS, CDR2 YFSETQ. Trimming shortened V by 3 bases and J by 3 bases, and 13 bases separated the two germline ends. The CDR3 totals 15 residues. The DNA of the CDR3 is TGCGCCAGCAGCTGGGGCCCGGAGGGCTACAATGAGCAGTTCTTC. It codes for CASSWGPEGYNEQFF.

The sample holds a few counts of this clone. The chain uses TRBV30 and TRBJ2-5; D uncertain. The J call may be wrong; the DNA end is better matched by TRBJ2-7. Germline V lookup: CDR1 GTSNPN, CDR2 SVGIG (reference sequence). The CDR3 spans 14 residues. The CDR3 here is CAWKSWSSSYEQYF. DNA of the CDR3: TGTGCCTGGAAATCTTGGTCGAGCTCCTACGAGCAGTACTTC.

The rearrangement uses TRBV5-4 and TRBJ2-5; 7 positions agree with TRBD2. The CDR3 runs 15 residues. V trimming: 4 bases; J trimming: 5 bases; junction bases outside the gene matches: 11. Germline CDR1 reads SGHNT; CDR2 reads YYREEE (reference sequence). The DNA of the CDR3 is TGTGCCAGCAGCCCCCGGGGCGGGGAGGGGGAGACCCAGTACTTC. Amino acid sequence: CASSPRGGEGETQYF. The full variable domain, its missing parts supplied by reference TRBV5-4 and TRBJ2-5, is ETGVTQSPTHLIKTRGQQVTLRCSSQSGHNTVSWYQQALGQGPQFIFQYYREEENGRGNFPPRFSGLQFPNYSSELNVNALELDDSALYLCASSPRGGEGETQYFGPGTRLLVL.

This clone was seen a few times. The chain joins TRBV7-6 to TRBJ2-4, with 7 bases aligning to TRBD1. The germline V gene encodes CDR1 SGHVS and CDR2 FNYEAQ. V dropped 5 bases and J dropped 7; count of bases not matched to a gene: 11. The CDR3 is made up of 15 amino acids. The chain's CDR3 is CASSPANVGQNIQYF. CDR3 coding DNA: TGTGCCAGCAGCCCTGCTAATGTGGGACAGAACATTCAGTACTTC. The complete variable domain, with remaining parts taken from reference TRBV7-6 and TRBJ2-4, reads GAGVSQSPRYKVTKRGQDVALRCDPISGHVSLYWYRQALGQGPEFLTYFNYEAQQDKSGLPNDRFSAERPEGSISTLTIQRTEQRDSAMYRCASSPANVGQNIQYFGAGTRLSVL.

The chain uses TRBV5-1 and TRBJ2-5; D possibly corresponds to TRBD2 (5 bases). Trimming took 3 bases from V and 3 from J, leaving 15 bases between them. The CDR3 is 15 amino acids. Germline V gene lookup returns CDR1 SGHRS and CDR2 YFSETQ. The CDR3 is CASSSDGRGKETQYF. CDR3 DNA sequence: TGCGCCAGCAGCTCGGATGGACGGGGAAAAGAGACCCAGTACTTC.

J is TRBJ2-1 and V is TRBV4-2, with 8 bases that match TRBD2. The CDR3 runs to 16 residues. J lost 9 bases, V lost 1 base, and 11 bases had no gene match. Germline-derived CDR1 and CDR2 are LGHNA and YNFKEQ. The CDR3 coding sequence is TGTGCCAGCAGCCAAGTTTCCAGCGGGGGCCCAGGTGAGCAGTTCTTC. It codes for CASSQVSSGGPGEQFF.

The gene calls are TRBV6-4 and TRBJ2-3; D not certain. The CDR3 covers 14 residues. CDR1 and CDR2 (germline): MRHNA, SNTAGT. V was clipped by 5 bases and J by 0 bases, with 9 bases between them. CDR3 DNA sequence: TGTGCCAGCAGTCCCGACTCTAGCACAGATACGCAGTATTTT. This sequence encodes CASSPDSSTDTQYF.

The chain joins TRBV2 to TRBJ1-2; D unclear. Trimming took 4 bases from V and 4 from J, leaving 13 bases between them. Germline V CDR1 and CDR2: SNHLY, FYNNEI. This CDR3 spans 14 amino acids. The CDR3 loop is CASSVLTASYGYTF. As DNA, the CDR3 is TGTGCCAGCAGTGTGCTTACAGCCAGCTATGGCTACACCTTC.

This clone was detected only a few times. This chain links TRBV18 with TRBJ1-1, with 8 bases fitting TRBD1. Trimming removed 0 bases from V and 2 bases from J; junction bases left unmatched: 8. Germline V CDR1 and CDR2: KGHSH, LQKENI. CDR3 size: 17 residues. CDR3 residues: CASSPPDRGLRNTEAFF. The CDR3 nucleotides are TGTGCCAGCTCACCACCCGACAGGGGCTTGAGAAACACTGAAGCTTTCTTT.

V is TRBV27 and J is TRBJ2-3; TRBD2 matches at 7 bases. CDR3 length: 17 amino acids. Looked up from germline, CDR1 is MNHEY and CDR2 is SMNVEV (reference sequence). The V gene end was trimmed by 2 bases and the J gene end by 0 bases; junction bases not matched to a gene: 8. CDR3 region: CASSLNWLAASTDTQYF. In DNA, the CDR3 is TGTGCCAGCAGTTTAAACTGGCTAGCGGCTAGCACAGATACGCAGTATTTT.

The DNA for the CDR3 is TGTGCCAGCACAGGGGACAGCTCTGGAAACACCATATATTTT. The encoded protein is CASTGDSSGNTIYF. V is TRBV6-6 and J is TRBJ1-3, with 7 bases that match TRBD1. The V gene end was trimmed by 7 bases and the J gene end by 0 bases; junction bases not matched to a gene: 3. Germline V gives CDR1 MNHNY, CDR2 SVGAGI (reference sequence). There are 14 residues in the CDR3.

This clone has just a few counts. The chain couples TRBV5-5 to TRBJ1-4; 8 bases map to TRBD1. The CDR3 consists of 14 residues. With V trimmed by 5 bases and J by 8 bases, 8 bases remained unmatched. The germline gives CDR1 SGHKS, CDR2 YYEKEE (reference sequence). CDR3 sequence: CASRTGTGEEKLFF. The CDR3 DNA follows: TGTGCCAGCAGAACCGGGACAGGAGAGGAAAAACTGTTTTTT.